This T cell receptor (beta chain) was documented in a study of control samples from healthy donors and cancer patients. The CDR3 covers 15 residues. V shed 4 bases, J shed 8 bases, and the junction held 3 bases outside the gene matches. Per germline, CDR1 PRHDT and CDR2 FYEKMQ (reference sequence). TCRdb's copy holds only in-frame clones and misses some; the assay was immunoSEQ multiplex PCR. The data hold 400,000 to 500,000 clones, with 90% observed a single time. The sample was PBMCs. This chain uses TRBV13 with TRBJ2-1, with 15 bases that match TRBD2. The clonotype comes from a man aged 35 to 55 with head and neck cancer. CDR3 protein: CASSSGLAGGHEQFF. In DNA, the CDR3 is TGTGCCAGCAGCTCGGGACTAGCGGGAGGACATGAGCAGTTCTTC.